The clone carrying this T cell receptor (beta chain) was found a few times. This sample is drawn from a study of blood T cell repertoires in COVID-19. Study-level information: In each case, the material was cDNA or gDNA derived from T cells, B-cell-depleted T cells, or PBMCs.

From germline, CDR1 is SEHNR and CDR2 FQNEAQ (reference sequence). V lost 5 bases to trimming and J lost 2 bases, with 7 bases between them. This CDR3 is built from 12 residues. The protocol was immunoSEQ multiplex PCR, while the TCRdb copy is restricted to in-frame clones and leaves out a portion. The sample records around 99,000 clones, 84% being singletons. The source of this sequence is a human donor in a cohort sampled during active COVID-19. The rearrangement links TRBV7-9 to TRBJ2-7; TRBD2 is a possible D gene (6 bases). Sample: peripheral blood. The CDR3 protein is CASSAGPYEQYV. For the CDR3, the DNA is TGTGCCAGCAGCGCGGGGCCCTACGAGCAGTACGTC.